These T cell receptor beta chains were read from a single sample in a study of T cells in placental villitis. The assay was immunoSEQ multiplex PCR, and TCRdb's table has in-frame clones only and misses some. The data contain some 6,500 clones, around 80% of them seen just once; the ten biggest clones take up 7.5% to 10%. Source material: placental tissue containing maternal and fetal cells. Receptor source: a human patient with infectious villitis; the placental T cells may come from both mother and fetus. The conserved cysteine and the conserved F or W are not part of the CDR3 here.

v_call	j_call	cdr3_aa
TRBV4-3	TRBJ1-1	ASSQVEGKAF
TRBV6-5	TRBJ1-1	ASTNTGGGTEAF
TRBV9	TRBJ1-5	ASSVDDRAQPQH
TRBV24-1	TRBJ2-5	ATSPGLAGAFQETQY
TRBV27	TRBJ1-2	ASSPRTGGYT
TRBV4-2	TRBJ1-3	ASSQDAASGNTIY
TRBV6-2/TRBV6-3	TRBJ2-3	ASSSPNTDTQY
TRBV7-9	TRBJ1-5	ASSSQGANQPQH
TRBV6-6	TRBJ1-2	ASSPGRGPGYT
TRBV7-9	TRBJ2-1	ASSPGQGYNEQF
TRBV4-1	TRBJ2-3	ASSQEYRGGARDTQY
TRBV7-2	TRBJ2-5	ASSSYGQQETQY
TRBV5-6	TRBJ2-1	ASSLEPNEQF
TRBV6-2/TRBV6-3	TRBJ2-3	ASSYKRLVTDTQY
TRBV27	TRBJ1-6	ASSPGGVVYSPLH
TRBV27	TRBJ2-5	ASSDSEGETQY
TRBV7-3	TRBJ2-1	ASSLSGGASNEQF
TRBV7-2	TRBJ2-2	ASSLRDSGPLNTGELF
TRBV12-3/TRBV12-4	TRBJ1-4	ASSSGTGEKLF